This TCR beta chain was found in a study of blood T cell repertoires in COVID-19. Overall study: Samples came from the United States, Italy and Spain, spanning acute and convalescent COVID-19. The analysed material was cDNA or gDNA that came from T cells, B-cell-depleted T cells, or PBMCs.

Clones were read by immunoSEQ multiplex PCR, and TCRdb kept only the in-frame ones, dropping some. The sample records 150,000 to 200,000 clones, approximately 82% being singletons. Individuals drawn from approximately 26 US areas were roughly 18 to 95 years old. Germline V gene data show CDR1 as LGHDT and CDR2 as YNNKEL (reference sequence). Trimming pared 5 bases from V and 4 bases from J, leaving 18 bases between. The CDR3 runs 16 residues. This sequence originates from a woman in her fifties or sixties with acute COVID-19. The rearrangement joins TRBV3-1 (or the pseudogene TRBV3-2) to TRBJ1-5, with a possible D match to TRBD1 (5 bases). Sequencing was carried out using PBMCs or T cells enriched from blood (not recorded which). The CDR3 bases are TGTGCCAGCAGCTATCGGGGGGTACTAGGAAATCAGCCCCAGCATTTT. Its protein is CASSYRGVLGNQPQHF.